The source of this T cell receptor beta chain is a study of T cell responses to AZD1222 COVID-19 vaccine. Trimming cost V 3 bases and J 2 bases; bases outside gene matches: 2. The CDR3 is 14 residues long. Germline V gene data show CDR1 as SGDLS and CDR2 as YYNGEE. Clones were read by immunoSEQ multiplex PCR, and TCRdb kept only the in-frame ones, dropping some. The sample has 150,000 to 200,000 clones; approximately 94% are singletons. The V and J genes are TRBV9 and TRBJ1-5; 7 nucleotides agree with TRBD1. The sample consisted of peripheral blood, taken on day 0 of AZD1222 vaccination. The sequence came from an adult in good health. Here the CDR3 DNA reads TGTGCCAGCAGCGCCACAGGGGGCAATCAGCCCCAGCATTTT. This gives the protein CASSATGGNQPQHF.